In this sample, the clone carrying this T cell receptor (beta chain) turned up once. Its target is unknown. The data were taken from a study of cytomegalovirus exposure and HLA in healthy donors. Overall study findings and caveats: In an earlier analysis, most TCR beta V segments were productive about 87% or about 30% of the time. Among donors in an Asian-associated ancestry cluster, a later analysis reportedly found fewer N-insertions than the approximately 670-donor mean. It was shown in a later analysis that HLA-associated TCR beta chains were more clonally expanded than other, equally common chains. In a later analysis, a missense DCLRE1C variant was linked to TCR beta V- and J-gene trimming.

The PCR was carried out with 60 Vbeta primers and 13 Jbeta primers. The data were produced by immunoSEQ multiplex PCR, yet TCRdb's version contains in-frame clones alone and is incomplete. The sample shows 80,000 to 100,000 clones, around 68% of them seen only once. Germline V gene data show CDR1 as SQVTM and CDR2 as ANQGSEA. The CDR3 is 15 amino acids. Losses at the gene ends were 6 bases for V and 2 bases for J; bases not matched to a gene: 9. Sequencing input: PBMCs. The gene calls are TRBV29-1 and TRBJ2-5; 10 positions agree with TRBD1. The clonotype originates from a man aged 50 to 59 in good health and CMV-seronegative. The DNA of the CDR3 is TGCAGCGTGGCGACAGGGGGCAGTAGACAAGAGACCCAGTACTTC. This codes for CSVATGGSRQETQYF.